The T cell receptor beta chain described here comes from a study of blood T cell repertoires in COVID-19. The wider study: Nucleic acid was either cDNA or gDNA, and it came from T cells, B-cell-depleted T cells, or PBMCs.

As processed by the authors: Amplification of reference gene primers provided the estimated nucleated cell counts. Only in-frame clones appear in the TCRdb table, and some are missing; sequencing was by immunoSEQ multiplex PCR. V and J calls and clone size are given by that table; D and trimming were obtained from the DNA. The sample carries about 300,000 clones, around 83% recorded once. The CDR3 has 14 amino acids. Germline V lookup: CDR1 LGHDT, CDR2 YNNKEL (reference sequence). V was pared by 2 bases and J by 2 bases, with 9 bases between. This sequence was found in a woman aged 50 to 65 with acute or convalescent COVID-19. The specimen was peripheral blood. J is TRBJ1-1 and V is TRBV3-1 (or the pseudogene TRBV3-2); unclear D gene. The CDR3 loop is CASSQSETNTEAFF. CDR3 DNA: TGTGCCAGCAGCCAATCTGAGACAAACACTGAAGCTTTCTTT.